These 30 T cell receptor beta chains originate from one sample sequenced in a study of early T cells in non-severe SARS-CoV-2 infection. TCRdb ran MiXCR on the 5' RACE reads and lists one entry per CDR3 protein. This table holds 25,000 or so distinct CDR3 sequences, around 6% found once. The sequenced sample was whole blood. Receptors originate from an adult who was a healthcare worker with PCR-confirmed SARS-CoV-2 infection or an uninfected control (not recorded which).

As for this clonotype: One end of the junction does not line up with germline, which may come from a read error. The chain carries TRBV24-1 and TRBJ2-1; D may be TRBD1 (6 bases). This CDR3 is 11 amino acids long. CDR1 and CDR2 (germline): KGHDR, SFDVKD. The CDR3: CVTRQGNEQFF. For the CDR3, the DNA is TGTGTCACCAGGCAGGGGAATGAGCAGTTCTTC.

This clonotype was recorded many times. The J gene is TRBJ1-2, the V gene TRBV19; TRBD1 might be the D (5 bases). The ends were cut back, 3 bases at V and 5 bases at J, with 16 bases in the middle. CDR1 and CDR2 from the germline V gene are LNHDA and SQIVND (reference sequence). This CDR3 has 15 residues. DNA for the CDR3: TGTGCCAGTAGTATGCGGCAGGGAGAGCGGTATGGCTACACCTTC. It encodes CASSMRQGERYGYTF.

V is TRBV5-1 and J is TRBJ2-3; D not certain. V was clipped by 0 bases and J by 2 bases, with 7 bases between them. CDR1 SGHRS and CDR2 YFSETQ come from the germline V gene. The CDR3 runs 14 residues. The CDR3 is CASSLALFTDTQYF. CDR3 sequence (DNA): TGCGCCAGCAGCTTGGCCCTATTCACAGATACGCAGTATTTT.

This clonotype is termed medium-sized. The gene calls are TRBV6-5 and TRBJ2-3; D ambiguous. Germline CDR1 and CDR2: MNHEY and SVGAGI. The CDR3 length is 14 residues. The V gene lost 2 bases and the J gene lost 2 bases, with 8 bases spanning the gap. CDR3 nucleotides: TGTGCCAGCAGTTACAAACTGGTCACAGATACGCAGTATTTT. Amino acids: CASSYKLVTDTQYF.

This clonotype was detected ten times or more. The chain joins TRBV2 to TRBJ2-7; D not certain. Deletions cut 8 bases from V and 0 bases from J, with 17 bases between. Germline V CDR1 and CDR2: SNHLY, FYNNEI. This CDR3 spans 15 amino acids. CDR3 sequence (DNA): TGTGCCAGCGGAAGCAGGAATCTTCTCTCCTACGAGCAGTACTTC. Protein product: CASGSRNLLSYEQYF.

Ten or more counts support this clonotype. CDR3 amino acids: CASSYSRGDYSGNTIYF. The CDR3 DNA follows: TGTGCCAGCAGTTACTCGAGAGGAGATTACTCTGGAAACACCATATATTTT. The rearrangement joins TRBV6-6 to TRBJ1-3; D is unresolved. Germline V gene data show CDR1 as MNHNY and CDR2 as SVGAGI (reference sequence). This CDR3 comprises 17 residues. V lost 0 bases to trimming and J lost 0 bases, with 12 bases between them.

This sequence joins TRBV3-1 and TRBJ1-1; D call uncertain. V was clipped by 1 base and J by 4 bases, with 7 bases between them. The germline CDR1 and CDR2 sequences are LGHDT and YNNKEL (reference sequence). There are 13 residues in the CDR3. CDR3 amino acids: CASSQVWGTEAFF. CDR3 nucleotide sequence: TGTGCCAGCAGCCAAGTCTGGGGCACTGAAGCTTTCTTT.

This clonotype was recorded many times. V gene TRBV4-3 combines with J gene TRBJ1-3; D gene unclear. Trimming left V 1 base short and J 0 bases short, with 13 bases between. The CDR3 loop spans 17 amino acids. Germline V gene data show CDR1 as LGHNA and CDR2 as YSLEER. The CDR3: CASSQVGGLSSGNTIYF. The DNA of the CDR3 is TGCGCCAGCAGCCAAGTTGGAGGGCTGAGCTCTGGAAACACCATATATTTT.

V and J are TRBV10-3 and TRBJ2-3; 7 bases map to TRBD2. The J segment lost 1 base and the V segment lost 6 bases, leaving 4 bases of the junction unmatched. The length of the CDR3 is 14 residues. Germline CDR1 reads ENHRY; CDR2 reads SYGVKD. The CDR3 nucleotides are TGTGCCATCAGCTTAGCGGGCGGCACAGATACGCAGTATTTT. Translation gives CAISLAGGTDTQYF.

This clonotype is medium-sized. CDR3 in DNA: TGTGCCAGCAGCCTTACAACGGACAGGGGTGAAGCTTTCTTT. Translation gives CASSLTTDRGEAFF. The chain carries TRBV7-6 and TRBJ1-1; 9 positions match TRBD1. V shed 5 bases and J 7 bases; nucleotides not matched to a gene: 8. CDR3 size: 14 residues. The germline V gene encodes CDR1 SGHVS and CDR2 FNYEAQ.

This clonotype was detected many times. This rearrangement joins TRBV29-1 to TRBJ1-2, with 12 nucleotides matching TRBD1. Losses at the gene ends were 3 bases for V and 8 bases for J; bases not matched to a gene: 13. This CDR3 contains 16 residues. CDR1 is SQVTM, CDR2 ANQGSEA, per germline. CDR3 loop: CSVDTAGTGGAWGYTF. The CDR3 DNA sequence: TGCAGCGTTGATACAGCCGGGACAGGGGGCGCTTGGGGCTACACCTTC.

This clonotype occurred many times. The gene calls are TRBV9 and TRBJ1-5, with 7 bases lining up with TRBD1. Germline assignment: CDR1 SGDLS and CDR2 YYNGEE. The CDR3 runs 17 residues. V trimming: 3 bases; J trimming: 6 bases; junction bases outside the gene matches: 15. This CDR3 is CASSATLGTAICQPQHF. The CDR3 DNA reads as TGTGCCAGCAGCGCTACCCTCGGGACAGCTATTTGTCAGCCCCAGCATTTT.

The chain uses TRBV7-2 and TRBJ2-7, with D tentatively TRBD2 (6 bases). The CDR3 covers 13 residues. The V end lost 6 bases, the J end lost 0 bases, and 9 bases lay between the germline ends. Germline lookup yields CDR1 SGHTA and CDR2 FQGNSA. CDR3 nucleotides: TGTGCCAGCAGTTGGGGGGTCTCCTACGAGCAGTACTTC. It is translated as CASSWGVSYEQYF.

In this sample, this clonotype turned up many times. The gene calls are TRBV6-2 or TRBV6-3 and TRBJ1-2; weak D call: TRBD1 (6 bases). Germline-derived CDR1 and CDR2 are MNHEY and SVGEGT. The CDR3 extends over 15 amino acids. Trimming pared 6 bases from V and 4 bases from J, leaving 18 bases between. CDR3 DNA: TGTGCCAGCAGCTCGGCGGGGACAACTATCTATGGCTACACCTTC. It specifies CASSSAGTTIYGYTF.

This clonotype is termed medium-sized. The gene calls are TRBV9 and TRBJ2-7, with 10 bases identical to TRBD1. With 4 bases clipped from V and 4 bases from J, the junction kept 8 bases outside the gene matches. Germline lookup yields CDR1 SGDLS and CDR2 YYNGEE. The CDR3 extends over 15 amino acids. The CDR3, as DNA: TGTGCCAGCAGCCCCCGGACAGGGGGGTCGTACGAGCAGTACTTC. Translating it yields CASSPRTGGSYEQYF. Full variable domain (rest looked up from reference TRBV9 and TRBJ2-7): DSGVTQTPKHLITATGQRVTLRCSPRSGDLSVYWYQQSLDQGLQFLIQYYNGEERAKGNILERFSAQQFPDLHSELNLSSLELGDSALYFCASSPRTGGSYEQYFGPGTRLTVT.

This chain connects TRBV7-9 to TRBJ2-2; 10 bases fit TRBD1. Germline V gene data show CDR1 as SEHNR and CDR2 as FQNEAQ (reference sequence). CDR3 size: 16 residues. Trimming at V came to 3 bases and at J to 2 bases, leaving 3 bases not matched to a gene. CDR3 residues: CASSFRQGANTGELFF. CDR3 nucleotides: TGTGCCAGCAGCTTTCGACAGGGGGCAAACACCGGGGAGCTGTTTTTT.

This clonotype was recorded many times. J is TRBJ2-1 and V is TRBV27; a weak D match, TRBD1 (6 bases). There are 12 residues in the CDR3. Trimming took off 5 bases at V and 9 bases at J, with 11 bases between the two ends. Per the germline V gene, CDR1 is MNHEY and CDR2 is SMNVEV (reference sequence). CDR3 amino acids: CASSTGTSEQFF. CDR3 nucleotide sequence: TGTGCCAGCAGTACAGGGACAAGTGAGCAGTTCTTC.

Many counts were recorded for this clonotype. The chain carries TRBV11-2 and TRBJ1-3, with 8 nucleotides matching TRBD1. The CDR3 covers 14 residues. Germline values: CDR1 SGHAT, CDR2 FQNNGV. V dropped 5 bases and J dropped 2; count of bases not matched to a gene: 2. The CDR3 coding sequence is TGTGCCAGCAGCCGGACAGGGACTGGAAACACCATATATTTT. As protein: CASSRTGTGNTIYF.

This clonotype has more than one count but fewer than ten. The chain links TRBV2 to TRBJ2-1; TRBD2 matches 8 bases. CDR1 SNHLY and CDR2 FYNNEI come from the germline V gene. CDR3 size: 14 residues. Unmatched junction bases numbered 11, after V lost 7 bases and J lost 9 bases. The CDR3 spells CASIGTRGIGEQFF. As DNA, the CDR3 is TGTGCCAGCATTGGGACTAGGGGGATCGGTGAGCAGTTCTTC.

There are many counts of this clonotype. The chain links TRBV4-1 to TRBJ1-1; tentative D call: TRBD1 (5 bases). V lost 0 bases to trimming and J lost 1 base, with 15 bases between them. Germline assignment: CDR1 MGHRA and CDR2 YSYEKL. This CDR3 has 17 residues. The CDR3 region is CASSQDRGTGQNTEAFF. As DNA, the CDR3 is TGCGCCAGCAGCCAAGATCGGGGAACAGGCCAGAACACTGAAGCTTTCTTT.

This clonotype appeared many times. The chain recombines TRBV19 with TRBJ1-1; tentative D call: TRBD1 (6 bases). Germline CDR1 is LNHDA and CDR2 is SQIVND (reference sequence). Trimming left V 6 bases short and J 1 base short, with 9 bases between. The CDR3 loop spans 13 amino acids. The CDR3 is CASRWTENTEAFF. The CDR3 DNA reads TGTGCCAGTAGGTGGACAGAGAACACTGAAGCTTTCTTT.

This clonotype occurred a few times. The chain combines TRBV6-1 with TRBJ1-6; possible D gene TRBD1, 5 bases. With 6 bases removed from V and 3 bases from J, the gap between germline ends came to 12 bases. Germline V gene sequence: CDR1 MNHNS, CDR2 SASEGT. The CDR3 has 15 residues. Here the CDR3 reads CASRRGDGYNSPLHF. Here the CDR3 DNA reads TGTGCCAGCAGACGCGGGGACGGCTATAATTCACCCCTCCACTTT.

J is TRBJ2-3 and V is TRBV28, with 8 bases identical to TRBD2. Germline-derived CDR1 and CDR2 are MDHEN and SYDVKM. The CDR3 spans 13 residues. V lost 6 bases, J lost 1 base, and 0 bases stayed unmatched. Here the CDR3 DNA reads TGTGCCAGCAGGACTAGCGGCACAGATACGCAGTATTTT. This codes for CASRTSGTDTQYF.

This clonotype was detected many times. The rearrangement uses TRBV20-1 and TRBJ1-4, with TRBD1 matching over 10 bases. This CDR3 contains 13 residues. The germline V gene has CDR1 DFQATT and CDR2 SNEGSKA (reference sequence). V trimming: 1 base; J trimming: 8 bases; junction bases outside the gene matches: 1. This CDR3 reads CSARGQGAEKLFF. The DNA of the CDR3 is TGCAGTGCTAGAGGACAGGGGGCAGAAAAACTGTTTTTT.

This clonotype was seen at least ten times. The CDR3 spells CASSLMGPGELFF. The CDR3 nucleotides read TGTGCCAGCAGCTTAATGGGGCCCGGGGAGCTGTTTTTT. The chain couples TRBV11-2 to TRBJ2-2, with D maybe TRBD1 (5 bases). Germline CDR1 SGHAT, CDR2 FQNNGV. Between the trimmed V and J ends, which lost 2 bases and 6 bases, there was a span of 7 bases. CDR3 length equals 13 residues.

The chain carries TRBV5-6 and TRBJ1-6; D call uncertain. V dropped 0 bases and J dropped 7 bases, with 11 bases sitting between them. The length of the CDR3 is 15 residues. Germline-derived CDR1 and CDR2 are SGHDT and YYEEEE. The CDR3 DNA reads TGTGCCAGCAGCTTGGGGGAGGCCTTGAATTCACCCCTCCACTTT. Translating it yields CASSLGEALNSPLHF.

The table lists this clonotype with a few counts. J is TRBJ2-5 and V is TRBV2; possibly TRBD1 for D (6 bases). CDR3 size: 11 residues. V was shortened by 3 bases and J by 10 bases, with 9 bases between the two germline ends. Germline V gives CDR1 SNHLY, CDR2 FYNNEI. The CDR3: CASSDSGDQYF. CDR3 DNA sequence: TGTGCCAGCAGTGACTCAGGGGACCAGTACTTC.

In its sample, this clonotype was seen many times. This chain joins TRBV20-1 and TRBJ1-6; 7 bases match TRBD1. This CDR3 contains 15 residues. V was pared by 2 bases and J by 7 bases, with 8 bases of the junction left unmatched. Germline V gives CDR1 DFQATT, CDR2 SNEGSKA (reference sequence). The CDR3 coding sequence is TGCAGTGCTAGACCCGGAGGGGGACAGAATTCACCCCTCCACTTT. Translating gives CSARPGGGQNSPLHF.

This clonotype was observed many times. The V and J genes are TRBV6-4 and TRBJ1-2; D is unclear. The germline V gene encodes CDR1 MRHNA and CDR2 SNTAGT. V was shortened by 0 bases and J by 4 bases, with 18 bases between the two germline ends. The CDR3 sequence is 17 residues long. This CDR3 is CASSDSGRTETLYGYTF. The CDR3 nucleotides read TGTGCCAGCAGTGACTCCGGCCGAACCGAAACCCTCTATGGCTACACCTTC.

This clonotype was seen ten or more times. V is TRBV24-1 and J is TRBJ2-2; 7 bases map to TRBD1. The trim removed 3 bases at V and 3 bases at J, leaving 6 bases unmatched. There are 16 residues in the CDR3. Germline V CDR1 and CDR2: KGHDR, SFDVKD. CDR3 DNA sequence: TGTGCCACCAGTGATGCCGACAGGGCCCACACCGGGGAGCTGTTTTTT. Its protein product is CATSDADRAHTGELFF.